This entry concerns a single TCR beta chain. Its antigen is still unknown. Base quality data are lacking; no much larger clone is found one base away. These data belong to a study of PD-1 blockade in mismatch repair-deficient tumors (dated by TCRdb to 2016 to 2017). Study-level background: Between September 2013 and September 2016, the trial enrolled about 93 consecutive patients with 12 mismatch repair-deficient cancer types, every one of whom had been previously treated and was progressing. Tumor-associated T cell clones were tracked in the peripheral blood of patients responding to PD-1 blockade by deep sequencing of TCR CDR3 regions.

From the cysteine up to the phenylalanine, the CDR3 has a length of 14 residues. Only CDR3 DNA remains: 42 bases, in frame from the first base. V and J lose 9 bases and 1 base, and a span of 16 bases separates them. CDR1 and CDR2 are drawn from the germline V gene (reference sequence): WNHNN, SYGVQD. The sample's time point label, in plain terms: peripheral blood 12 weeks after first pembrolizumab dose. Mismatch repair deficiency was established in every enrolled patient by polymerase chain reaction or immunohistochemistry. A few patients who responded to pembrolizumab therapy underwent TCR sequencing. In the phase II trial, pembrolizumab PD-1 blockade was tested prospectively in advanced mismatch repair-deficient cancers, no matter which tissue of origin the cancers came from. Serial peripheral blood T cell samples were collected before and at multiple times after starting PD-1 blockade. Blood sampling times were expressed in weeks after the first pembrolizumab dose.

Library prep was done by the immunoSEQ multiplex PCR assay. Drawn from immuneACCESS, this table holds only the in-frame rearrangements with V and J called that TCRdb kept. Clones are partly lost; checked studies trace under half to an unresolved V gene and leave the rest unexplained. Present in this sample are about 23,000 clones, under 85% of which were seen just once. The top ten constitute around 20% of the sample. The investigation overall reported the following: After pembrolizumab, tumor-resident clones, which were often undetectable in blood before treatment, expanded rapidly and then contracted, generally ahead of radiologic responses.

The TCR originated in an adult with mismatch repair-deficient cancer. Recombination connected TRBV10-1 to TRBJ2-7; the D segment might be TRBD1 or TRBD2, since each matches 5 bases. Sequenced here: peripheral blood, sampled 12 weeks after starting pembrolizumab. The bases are TGCGCCAGACCGGGGCCTCGATTATCCTACGAGCAGTACTTC. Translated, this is CARPGPRLSYEQYF.